These T cell receptor beta chains were read from a single sample in a study of cytomegalovirus exposure and HLA in healthy donors. Sequencing used immunoSEQ multiplex PCR; TCRdb keeps in-frame clones, though not all of them. The sample has some 44,000 clones, around 50% seen once. Sequenced: PBMCs. These TCRs come from a human donor in good health. Both conserved end residues are part of each CDR3. The D gene is left open where the match is weak. Clone size is given for some rows only: seen once, a few or many times, or a class if the clone is expanded.

j_gene: TRBJ2-2
abundance: .
v_gene: TRBV27
d_gene: .
CDR3aa: CASSRKLETTGELFF
CDR3nt: TGTGCCAGCAGCCGTAAGCTAGAGACCACCGGGGAGCTGTTTTTT

j_gene: TRBJ1-2
abundance: few
v_gene: TRBV27
d_gene: TRBD1
CDR3aa: CASKTGGGGYTF
CDR3nt: TGTGCCAGCAAAACAGGGGGCGGAGGCTACACCTTC

j_gene: TRBJ2-7
abundance: .
v_gene: TRBV4-3
d_gene: TRBD1
CDR3aa: CASSQKQGFEQYF
CDR3nt: TGCGCCAGCAGCCAAAAACAGGGGTTCGAGCAGTACTTC

j_gene: TRBJ2-3
abundance: .
v_gene: TRBV7-9
d_gene: .
CDR3aa: CASSPLAQTDTQYF
CDR3nt: TGTGCCAGCAGCCCTCTAGCGCAAACAGATACGCAGTATTTT

j_gene: TRBJ2-1
abundance: .
v_gene: TRBV5-8
d_gene: TRBD1
CDR3aa: CASSFFKIGTGGYNEQFF
CDR3nt: TGTGCCAGCAGCTTTTTCAAGATTGGGACAGGGGGCTACAATGAGCAGTTCTTC

j_gene: TRBJ1-5
abundance: .
v_gene: TRBV5-1
d_gene: .
CDR3aa: CASSLEGARNQPQHF
CDR3nt: TGCGCCAGCAGCTTGGAAGGGGCGAGGAATCAGCCCCAGCATTTT

j_gene: TRBJ1-3
abundance: once
v_gene: TRBV27
d_gene: TRBD1
CDR3aa: CASGEQGVSGNTIYF
CDR3nt: TGTGCCAGCGGTGAACAGGGGGTCTCTGGAAACACCATATATTTT

j_gene: TRBJ2-3
abundance: few
v_gene: TRBV29-1
d_gene: .
CDR3aa: CSVEGQGFTDTQYF
CDR3nt: TGCAGCGTTGAAGGTCAGGGTTTCACAGATACGCAGTATTTT

j_gene: TRBJ2-1
abundance: .
v_gene: TRBV19
d_gene: TRBD2
CDR3aa: CASTIGTSGITYNEQFF
CDR3nt: TGTGCCAGTACCATCGGTACTAGCGGGATTACATACAATGAGCAGTTCTTC

j_gene: TRBJ1-1
abundance: .
v_gene: TRBV11-3
d_gene: .
CDR3aa: CASSLGAAADEAFF
CDR3nt: TGTGCCAGCAGCTTAGGCGCCGCCGCGGATGAAGCTTTCTTT

j_gene: TRBJ1-1
abundance: once
v_gene: TRBV25-1
d_gene: .
CDR3aa: CASTQGNTEAFF
CDR3nt: TGTGCCAGCACACAGGGGAACACTGAAGCTTTCTTT

j_gene: TRBJ2-2
abundance: .
v_gene: TRBV19
d_gene: .
CDR3aa: CASTGSLLANTGELFF
CDR3nt: TGTGCCTCCACAGGTAGCCTCCTAGCGAACACCGGGGAGCTGTTTTTT

j_gene: TRBJ2-3
abundance: .
v_gene: TRBV7-3
d_gene: TRBD2
CDR3aa: CASSLKPPLGTSGRERSDTQYF
CDR3nt: TGTGCCAGCAGCTTAAAGCCCCCCCTCGGGACTAGCGGGAGGGAGAGGTCAGATACGCAGTATTTT

j_gene: TRBJ2-7
abundance: .
v_gene: TRBV28
d_gene: .
CDR3aa: CASSSQKGNLPYEQYF
CDR3nt: TGTGCCAGCAGTTCCCAAAAGGGGAACCTGCCCTACGAGCAGTACTTC

j_gene: TRBJ1-5
abundance: .
v_gene: TRBV5-6
d_gene: .
CDR3aa: CASSLVENSNQPQHF
CDR3nt: TGTGCCAGCAGCTTGGTAGAAAATAGCAATCAGCCCCAGCATTTT

j_gene: TRBJ2-1
abundance: .
v_gene: TRBV11-2
d_gene: TRBD2
CDR3aa: CASSLVGGGRGVYEQFF
CDR3nt: TGTGCCAGCAGCTTAGTGGGCGGCGGGAGGGGAGTCTATGAGCAGTTCTTC

j_gene: TRBJ1-2
abundance: .
v_gene: TRBV5-6
d_gene: .
CDR3aa: CASGKGHTSHGYTF
CDR3nt: TGTGCCAGCGGAAAGGGACATACATCCCATGGCTACACCTTC

j_gene: TRBJ1-3
abundance: .
v_gene: TRBV6-5
d_gene: .
CDR3aa: CASSYSWEAGNTIYF
CDR3nt: TGTGCCAGCAGTTACTCGTGGGAGGCTGGAAACACCATATATTTT

j_gene: TRBJ2-2
abundance: few
v_gene: TRBV4-3
d_gene: .
CDR3aa: CASSQATGTGELFF
CDR3nt: TGCGCCAGCAGCCAAGCAACGGGTACCGGGGAGCTGTTTTTT

j_gene: TRBJ1-3
abundance: .
v_gene: TRBV15
d_gene: TRBD1
CDR3aa: CATMNSRGLGNTIYF
CDR3nt: TGTGCCACCATGAATTCCAGGGGGCTTGGAAACACCATATATTTT

j_gene: TRBJ2-1
abundance: .
v_gene: TRBV7-6
d_gene: .
CDR3aa: CASSLGAGYNEQFF
CDR3nt: TGTGCCAGCAGTTTAGGGGCGGGGTATAATGAGCAGTTCTTC

j_gene: TRBJ1-1
abundance: few
v_gene: TRBV7-3
d_gene: .
CDR3aa: CASSLLLPGAPLFTEAFF
CDR3nt: TGTGCCAGCAGCTTACTACTCCCTGGAGCCCCCCTCTTTACTGAAGCTTTCTTT

j_gene: TRBJ2-7
abundance: .
v_gene: TRBV6-1
d_gene: .
CDR3aa: CASRPPGHTYEQYF
CDR3nt: TGTGCCAGCAGACCACCGGGACATACCTACGAGCAGTACTTC

j_gene: TRBJ2-7
abundance: .
v_gene: TRBV20-1
d_gene: .
CDR3aa: CSAVRDYEQYF
CDR3nt: TGCAGTGCCGTGCGGGATTACGAGCAGTACTTC

j_gene: TRBJ2-1
abundance: .
v_gene: TRBV30
d_gene: .
CDR3aa: CAWRRYGSQSFYNEQFF
CDR3nt: TGTGCCTGGAGAAGGTACGGGAGTCAGAGTTTTTACAATGAGCAGTTCTTC

j_gene: TRBJ1-2
abundance: few
v_gene: TRBV20-1
d_gene: .
CDR3aa: CSASMGHHYTF
CDR3nt: TGCAGTGCTAGCATGGGACACCACTACACCTTC

j_gene: TRBJ2-1
abundance: .
v_gene: TRBV7-6
d_gene: .
CDR3aa: CASSPTGGGLVNEQFF
CDR3nt: TGTGCCAGCAGCCCAACAGGGGGGGGGCTAGTGAATGAGCAGTTCTTC

j_gene: TRBJ2-6
abundance: few
v_gene: TRBV19
d_gene: .
CDR3aa: CASSMRIGQGTSSGANVLTF
CDR3nt: TGTGCCAGTAGTATGAGAATAGGGCAGGGGACAAGCTCTGGGGCCAACGTCCTGACTTTC

j_gene: TRBJ2-5
abundance: once
v_gene: TRBV6-1
d_gene: .
CDR3aa: CASSEKLHRYF
CDR3nt: TGTGCCAGCAGTGAAAAGCTCCATCGGTACTTC

j_gene: TRBJ1-4
abundance: .
v_gene: TRBV27
d_gene: TRBD1
CDR3aa: CASSPLQGQGRFEKLFF
CDR3nt: TGTGCCAGCAGTCCGTTACAAGGACAGGGGCGGTTTGAAAAACTGTTTTTT

j_gene: TRBJ2-1
abundance: medium-sized
v_gene: TRBV7-9
d_gene: .
CDR3aa: CASSLRGETRFGNEQFF
CDR3nt: TGTGCCAGCAGCTTAAGGGGAGAGACTAGATTTGGGAATGAGCAGTTCTTC

j_gene: TRBJ1-1
abundance: .
v_gene: TRBV7-8
d_gene: .
CDR3aa: CASSLVRGTEAFF
CDR3nt: TGTGCCAGCAGCCTAGTCCGGGGGACTGAAGCTTTCTTT

j_gene: TRBJ2-2
abundance: .
v_gene: TRBV4-2
d_gene: TRBD2
CDR3aa: CASSLAGLAGGTGELFF
CDR3nt: TGTGCCAGCAGCCTGGCCGGGCTAGCGGGGGGCACCGGGGAGCTGTTTTTT

j_gene: TRBJ2-1
abundance: once
v_gene: TRBV7-3
d_gene: TRBD2
CDR3aa: CASSPTSGGSSYNEQFF
CDR3nt: TGTGCCAGCAGCCCGACTAGCGGAGGAAGCTCCTACAATGAGCAGTTCTTC

j_gene: TRBJ1-4
abundance: .
v_gene: TRBV20-1
d_gene: .
CDR3aa: CSVRTVEKLFF
CDR3nt: TGCAGTGTTCGGACAGTTGAAAAACTGTTTTTT

j_gene: TRBJ1-5
abundance: few
v_gene: TRBV19
d_gene: .
CDR3aa: CASSYAGSRNQPQHF
CDR3nt: TGTGCCAGTAGTTATGCGGGTAGTCGCAATCAGCCCCAGCATTTT

j_gene: TRBJ2-4
abundance: .
v_gene: TRBV7-3
d_gene: TRBD2
CDR3aa: CASSLASGRMGIQYF
CDR3nt: TGTGCCAGCAGCTTGGCTAGCGGGAGGATGGGCATTCAGTACTTC

j_gene: TRBJ1-1
abundance: once
v_gene: TRBV6-6
d_gene: .
CDR3aa: CASNTPSLGGTEAFF
CDR3nt: TGTGCCAGCAACACACCCTCACTGGGGGGAACTGAAGCTTTCTTT

j_gene: TRBJ2-2
abundance: .
v_gene: TRBV4-1
d_gene: .
CDR3aa: CASSQDSAGLANTGELFF
CDR3nt: TGCGCCAGCAGCCAAGATAGTGCGGGGCTTGCGAACACCGGGGAGCTGTTTTTT

j_gene: TRBJ1-2
abundance: few
v_gene: TRBV5-4
d_gene: .
CDR3aa: CASSLEGGRGYGYTF
CDR3nt: TGTGCCAGCAGCTTGGAAGGGGGAAGGGGCTATGGCTACACCTTC

j_gene: TRBJ2-3
abundance: .
v_gene: TRBV27
d_gene: TRBD2
CDR3aa: CASSFQGLAGVGDTQYF
CDR3nt: TGTGCCAGCAGTTTCCAGGGACTAGCGGGAGTTGGAGATACGCAGTATTTT

j_gene: TRBJ2-7
abundance: .
v_gene: TRBV18
d_gene: TRBD1
CDR3aa: CASSPGTGGREQYF
CDR3nt: TGTGCCAGCTCACCAGGGACAGGGGGTCGGGAGCAGTACTTC

j_gene: TRBJ2-3
abundance: .
v_gene: TRBV4-1
d_gene: TRBD2
CDR3aa: CASSPLGGGLAGFTDTQYF
CDR3nt: TGCGCCAGCAGCCCGCTGGGGGGGGGACTAGCGGGGTTCACAGATACGCAGTATTTT

j_gene: TRBJ2-7
abundance: once
v_gene: TRBV20-1
d_gene: .
CDR3aa: CSTGSGEQYF
CDR3nt: TGCAGTACAGGGTCGGGCGAGCAGTACTTC

j_gene: TRBJ2-1
abundance: .
v_gene: TRBV6-5
d_gene: TRBD2
CDR3aa: CASSYGGGAVYNEQFF
CDR3nt: TGTGCCAGCAGTTACGGCGGGGGGGCCGTATACAATGAGCAGTTCTTC

j_gene: TRBJ2-1
abundance: few
v_gene: TRBV7-9
d_gene: TRBD1
CDR3aa: CASSPRTDRVRTNEQFF
CDR3nt: TGTGCCAGCAGCCCCCGGACGGACAGGGTACGAACGAATGAGCAGTTCTTC